This T cell receptor beta chain emerged from a study of T cell changes during pregnancy in multiple sclerosis (dated by TCRdb to between 2018 and 2021). For context, the study as a whole: In women with multiple sclerosis, the researchers looked at how the T cell repertoire shifted as pregnancy progressed.

Reading from cysteine to phenylalanine, the CDR3 counts 13 amino acids. Just the 39-base CDR3 DNA is kept, in frame starting at base 1. V and J lose 7 bases and 1 base, and a span of 12 bases separates them. According to the germline V gene, CDR1 reads SQVTM and CDR2 reads ANQGSEA. On this clone itself: What this receptor recognizes is not known. It has no much larger one-base neighbor in the sample; base qualities were not kept.

The receptor library was made with the immunoSEQ multiplex PCR assay. Imported from immuneACCESS, the table was reduced by TCRdb to in-frame sequences with V and J called. These copies leave out some clones; in studies compared against another copy, an unresolved V gene accounts for under half, and the cause of the remainder is not known. The sample table lists more than 30,000 clones, 90% of them with a count of one. Approximately 0.5% of the sample is held by the ten biggest clonotypes. This chain joins TRBV29-1 to TRBJ2-3, with no confidently assigned D gene. The material sequenced was CD4+ T cells from peripheral blood mononuclear cells, taken in the third trimester of pregnancy. The origin of this receptor is a female donor in good health, enrolled as a control in a pregnancy study. The CDR3 region reads CSANGLGTDTQYF. The nucleotide sequence is TGCAGCGCAAACGGTTTGGGCACAGATACGCAGTATTTT.